What follows are 30 T cell receptor beta chains derived from one specimen sequenced in a study of T cell responses to AZD1222 COVID-19 vaccine. Method: immunoSEQ multiplex PCR; TCRdb's copy keeps in-frame clones and lacks some. The sample gives 160,000 or so clones, 88% of which show up once; approximately 5.7% is in the top ten. Sequenced material: peripheral blood, taken on day 0 of AZD1222 vaccination. Receptor source: an adult in good health.

The chain couples TRBV5-1 to TRBJ1-1; 7 nucleotides match TRBD1. The germline gives CDR1 SGHRS, CDR2 YFSETQ. Unmatched junction bases numbered 10, after V lost 4 bases and J lost 10 bases. There are 13 residues in the CDR3. CDR3 coding DNA: TGCGCCAGCAGCGAGGGGGCAATGGGCCGAGCTTTCTTT. This codes for CASSEGAMGRAFF.

Here the CDR3 DNA reads TGTGCCAGCACTTTAACAGGGCAACACTACGAGCAGTACTTC. Translation gives CASTLTGQHYEQYF. This rearrangement joins TRBV6-5 to TRBJ2-7; D may be TRBD1 (6 bases). The CDR3 spans 14 residues. Trimming took off 7 bases at V and 3 bases at J, with 16 bases between the two ends. The germline V gene has CDR1 MNHEY and CDR2 SVGAGI.

The chain has TRBV5-1 and TRBJ2-7; 7 nucleotides line up with TRBD1. V lost 6 bases, J lost 7 bases, and 13 bases stayed unmatched. Germline CDR1 reads SGHRS; CDR2 reads YFSETQ. CDR3 length: 14 amino acids. CDR3 in amino acids: CASTSETGSTEQYF. The CDR3 DNA reads as TGCGCCAGCACGTCCGAGACAGGGTCTACGGAGCAGTACTTC.

This chain joins TRBV5-1 and TRBJ2-1, with D maybe TRBD2 (6 bases). Germline V gene lookup returns CDR1 SGHRS and CDR2 YFSETQ. This CDR3 comprises 14 residues. Trimming took 7 bases from V and 0 from J, leaving 11 bases between them. The CDR3 region is CASAGTVSYNEQFF. DNA of the CDR3: TGCGCCAGCGCCGGGACTGTCTCCTACAATGAGCAGTTCTTC.

The V and J genes are TRBV5-1 and TRBJ2-3, with 9 bases that match TRBD2. The trim removed 4 bases at V and 6 bases at J, leaving 6 bases unmatched. CDR3 size: 14 residues. In germline, CDR1 is SGHRS, CDR2 YFSETQ. This CDR3 reads CASSAGGPWDTQYF. Written as DNA, the CDR3 is TGCGCCAGCAGCGCGGGAGGGCCCTGGGATACGCAGTATTTT.

The chain has TRBV19 and TRBJ1-6; D not certain. Per germline, CDR1 LNHDA and CDR2 SQIVND (reference sequence). The CDR3 extends over 14 amino acids. V dropped 3 bases and J dropped 2 bases, with 5 bases sitting between them. CDR3 in DNA: TGTGCCAGTAGTATGGAAACCTATAATTCACCCCTCCACTTT. It translates to CASSMETYNSPLHF.

This chain joins TRBV5-6 and TRBJ1-5, with TRBD1 identical over 8 bases. From germline, CDR1 is SGHDT and CDR2 YYEEEE. There are 16 residues in the CDR3. With 3 bases clipped from V and 5 bases from J, the junction kept 10 bases outside the gene matches. CDR3 coding DNA: TGTGCCAGCAGCTCGCCCGCCGACAGGGGCCATCAGCCCCAGCATTTT. It translates to CASSSPADRGHQPQHF.

The V gene is TRBV6-5, the J gene TRBJ2-1; the D gene is possibly TRBD1 (8 bases). Deletions cut 0 bases from V and 9 bases from J, with 18 bases between. CDR3 length equals 16 residues. Germline V CDR1 and CDR2: MNHEY, SVGAGI. DNA for the CDR3: TGTGCCAGCAGTTACTCCCACAGGGGGGGAATGGTTGAGCAGTTCTTC. Translating it yields CASSYSHRGGMVEQFF.

The rearrangement links TRBV28 to TRBJ2-1, with 13 nucleotides matching TRBD2. Germline values: CDR1 MDHEN, CDR2 SYDVKM. This CDR3 contains 15 residues. V was clipped by 3 bases and J by 10 bases; unmatched bases: 6. The CDR3 region is CASSFRLAGGVEQFF. DNA for the CDR3: TGTGCCAGCAGTTTTAGACTAGCGGGAGGAGTAGAGCAGTTCTTC. The full variable domain, in which reference TRBV28 and TRBJ2-1 provide the parts outside the CDR3, is DVKVTQSSRYLVKRTGEKVFLECVQDMDHENMFWYRQDPGLGLRLIYFSYDVKMKEKGDIPEGYSVSREKKERFSLILESASTNQTSMYLCASSFRLAGGVEQFFGPGTRLTVL.

V usage is TRBV5-1 and J usage is TRBJ2-3; TRBD2 agrees at 15 bases. Germline values: CDR1 SGHRS, CDR2 YFSETQ. V shed 5 bases, J shed 2 bases, and the junction held 6 bases outside the gene matches. This CDR3 is built from 17 residues. For the CDR3, the DNA is TGCGCCAGCAGTCGGACTAGCGGGGGGGCCAACACAGATACGCAGTATTTT. Translated, it gives CASSRTSGGANTDTQYF.

This chain links TRBV4-1 with TRBJ1-4, with unresolved D. The germline V and J ends were trimmed by 1 base and 4 bases, with 10 bases remaining between them. Per germline, CDR1 MGHRA and CDR2 YSYEKL. The CDR3 runs 15 residues. CDR3 nucleotides: TGCGCCAGCAGCCAAGCAGGTCAGAATAATGAAAAACTGTTTTTT. It translates to CASSQAGQNNEKLFF.

The gene calls are TRBV6-1 and TRBJ2-2, with D uncertain. V was clipped by 4 bases and J by 6 bases, with 12 bases between them. The CDR3 has 14 amino acids. CDR1 is MNHNS, CDR2 SASEGT, per germline. CDR3 region: CASSAGGKSGELFF. For the CDR3, the DNA is TGTGCCAGCAGTGCGGGCGGAAAGTCCGGGGAGCTGTTTTTT.

V is TRBV6-5 and J is TRBJ2-7; tentatively, D is TRBD1 (6 bases). The CDR3 contains 15 residues. The ends were cut back, 4 bases at V and 4 bases at J, with 17 bases in the middle. CDR1 and CDR2 (germline): MNHEY, SVGAGI. Here the CDR3 reads CASSSSFGGLYEQYF. The CDR3 nucleotides are TGTGCCAGCAGTTCCTCGTTTGGGGGCCTGTACGAGCAGTACTTC.

V gene TRBV27 combines with J gene TRBJ1-6, with D maybe TRBD1 (6 bases). The CDR3 is 14 residues long. Germline CDR1 MNHEY, CDR2 SMNVEV (reference sequence). The V end was cut by 3 bases, the J end by 7 bases, with 10 bases between. Here the CDR3 DNA reads TGTGCCAGCAGTTTCAGACAGGTGAATTCACCCCTCCACTTT. Protein sequence: CASSFRQVNSPLHF.

The V call is TRBV19, the J call TRBJ1-5, with D hard to call. The CDR3 contains 12 residues. Per the germline V gene, CDR1 is LNHDA and CDR2 is SQIVND (reference sequence). V lost 1 base to trimming and J lost 9 bases, with 7 bases between them. This chain's CDR3 is CASSIVDRPQHF. CDR3 DNA: TGTGCCAGTAGTATAGTTGATCGGCCCCAGCATTTT. Complete variable domain (other parts from reference TRBV19 and TRBJ1-5): DGGITQSPKYLFRKEGQNVTLSCEQNLNHDAMYWYRQDPGQGLRLIYYSQIVNDFQKGDIAEGYSVSREKKESFPLTVTSAQKNPTAFYLCASSIVDRPQHFGDGTRLSIL.

V is TRBV6-5 and J is TRBJ2-1; D may correspond to TRBD1 or TRBD2 (5 bases each). V was pared by 6 bases and J by 7 bases, with 13 bases between. Germline V CDR1 and CDR2: MNHEY, SVGAGI. This CDR3 is built from 13 residues. CDR3 nucleotide sequence: TGTGCCAGCAGCAGGGAGTTGGGGAATGAGCAGTTCTTC. This translates into CASSRELGNEQFF.

The chain carries TRBV4-2 and TRBJ2-1; D is possibly TRBD2 (6 bases). Trimming took off 0 bases at V and 2 bases at J, with 14 bases between the two ends. The CDR3 contains 17 residues. From germline, CDR1 is LGHNA and CDR2 YNFKEQ. CDR3 loop: CASSQDEEGSTYNEQFF. The CDR3, as DNA: TGTGCCAGCAGCCAAGATGAGGAGGGCAGTACCTACAATGAGCAGTTCTTC.

This chain links TRBV10-3 with TRBJ2-7; 9 positions match TRBD2. The junction had 8 bases not matched to a gene; V was cut back by 8 bases and J by 3 bases. Germline V gene data show CDR1 as ENHRY and CDR2 as SYGVKD. The CDR3 contains 14 residues. The CDR3 coding sequence is TGTGCCATCGCCGGGACTAGCTCGTTCTACGAGCAGTACTTC. Residues: CAIAGTSSFYEQYF.

This sequence joins TRBV23-1 and TRBJ1-6; no clear D gene. TRBV23-1 is designated an ORF whose function remains uncertain. V lost 6 bases to trimming and J lost 10 bases, with 13 bases between them. This CDR3 comprises 13 residues. In nucleotides, the CDR3 is TGCGCCAGCAGGGACCGACTCCCCTCACCCCTCCACTTT. Its translation: CASRDRLPSPLHF.

This chain joins TRBV7-2 and TRBJ1-1, with D hard to call. Deletions cut 5 bases from V and 3 bases from J, with 10 bases between. Germline assignment: CDR1 SGHTA and CDR2 FQGNSA. This CDR3 is built from 13 residues. CDR3: CASSPTAYTEAFF. Written as DNA, the CDR3 is TGTGCCAGCAGCCCCACCGCGTACACTGAAGCTTTCTTT.

This clone was counted only a few times. V usage is TRBV4-3 and J usage is TRBJ1-2, with D perhaps matching TRBD1 (6 bases). The germline gives CDR1 LGHNA, CDR2 YSLEER. V shed 6 bases and J shed 2 bases, with 16 bases lying between them. The CDR3 totals 15 residues. The CDR3 region is CASSREQGMNYGYTF. The CDR3 DNA follows: TGCGCCAGCAGTCGGGAACAGGGAATGAACTATGGCTACACCTTC.

The sample holds one count of this clone. The V call is TRBV7-6, the J call TRBJ2-2, with D possibly being TRBD1 or TRBD2 (5 bases each). This CDR3 contains 16 residues. Trimming left V 5 bases short and J 0 bases short, with 13 bases between. Per the germline V gene, CDR1 is SGHVS and CDR2 is FNYEAQ. The CDR3, as DNA: TGTGCCAGCAGCCCCGGGGACCCCGCGAACACCGGGGAGCTGTTTTTT. Translation: CASSPGDPANTGELFF.

CDR3 sequence: CASSYSGGRKTDTQYF. The CDR3 DNA is TGTGCCAGCAGTTACTCGGGGGGGCGCAAGACAGATACGCAGTATTTT. This rearrangement joins TRBV6-5 to TRBJ2-3; possibly TRBD2 for D (7 bases). Trimming stripped 0 bases from V and 3 bases from J, with 13 bases between. Germline V gives CDR1 MNHEY, CDR2 SVGAGI. The CDR3 contains 16 residues.

The chain links TRBV6-2 or TRBV6-3 to TRBJ1-2; the match to TRBD1 covers 11 bases. There are 15 residues in the CDR3. The V gene's germline CDR1 is MNHEY and CDR2 SVGEGT. J was trimmed by 7 bases and V by 2 bases; bases with no gene match: 6. This CDR3 is CASSYPGTGGRGYTF. The CDR3, as DNA: TGTGCCAGCAGTTACCCCGGGACAGGGGGACGTGGCTACACCTTC.

The rearrangement uses TRBV6-5 and TRBJ2-2, with D possibly TRBD2 on 7 matching bases. CDR1 MNHEY and CDR2 SVGAGI come from the germline V gene. V lost 10 bases and J 3 bases, leaving 15 bases between the germline ends. CDR3 length: 14 residues. CDR3: CATERGGDTGELFF. DNA of the CDR3: TGTGCCACCGAAAGGGGGGGCGACACCGGGGAGCTGTTTTTT.

This clone occurred once. The chain combines TRBV27 with TRBJ2-1, with a weak D call TRBD1 (5 bases). The V and J ends lost 6 bases and 2 bases respectively, with 8 bases between them. The germline V gene encodes CDR1 MNHEY and CDR2 SMNVEV (reference sequence). This CDR3 region has 13 residues. This chain's CDR3 is CASSTGTYNEQFF. DNA of the CDR3: TGTGCCAGCAGCACAGGAACCTACAATGAGCAGTTCTTC.

This chain connects TRBV7-9 to TRBJ2-1; D perhaps matches TRBD1 (6 bases). V gave up 6 bases and J gave up 8 bases, with 14 bases separating them. Germline loops: CDR1 SEHNR, CDR2 FQNEAQ (reference sequence). The CDR3 runs to 13 residues. CDR3 in DNA: TGTGCCAGCAGTAAGGACAGATCCGATGAGCAGTTCTTC. This gives the protein CASSKDRSDEQFF.

This chain joins TRBV9 and TRBJ2-7; a possible D gene is TRBD1 (5 bases). The CDR3 is 15 amino acids. The ends were cut back, 0 bases at V and 1 base at J, with 11 bases in the middle. CDR1 is SGDLS and CDR2 is YYNGEE in the germline V gene. As DNA, the CDR3 is TGTGCCAGCAGCGTAGGGCCAGGACAATCCTACGAGCAGTACTTC. This gives the protein CASSVGPGQSYEQYF.

The chain recombines TRBV30 with TRBJ2-3, with 9 bases fitting TRBD2. Germline V gene data show CDR1 as GTSNPN and CDR2 as SVGIG (reference sequence). Trimming took 0 bases from V and 6 from J; bases not matched to a gene: 7. The CDR3 contains 15 residues. CDR3 in amino acids: CAWSVGSGGLDTQYF. Written as DNA, the CDR3 is TGTGCCTGGAGTGTAGGTAGCGGGGGTTTGGATACGCAGTATTTT.

This clone has only one observation. The chain recombines TRBV7-8 with TRBJ1-6; D not resolved. The CDR3 is made up of 15 amino acids. Deletions cut 2 bases from V and 3 bases from J, with 8 bases between. Germline values: CDR1 SGHVS, CDR2 FQNEAQ. CDR3 sequence reads: CASSLTLGYNSPLHF. The DNA for the CDR3 is TGTGCCAGCAGCTTAACTCTCGGCTATAATTCACCCCTCCACTTT.